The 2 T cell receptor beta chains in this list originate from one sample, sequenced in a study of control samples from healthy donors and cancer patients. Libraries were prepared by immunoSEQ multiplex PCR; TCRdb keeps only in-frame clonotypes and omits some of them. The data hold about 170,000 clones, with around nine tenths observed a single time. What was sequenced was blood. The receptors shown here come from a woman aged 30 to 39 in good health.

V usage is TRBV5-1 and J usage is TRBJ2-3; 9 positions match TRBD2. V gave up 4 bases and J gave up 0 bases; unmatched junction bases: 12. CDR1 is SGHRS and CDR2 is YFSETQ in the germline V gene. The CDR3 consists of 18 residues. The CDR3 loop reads CASSPYSGGPPSTDTQYF. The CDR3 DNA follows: TGCGCCAGCAGCCCTTATAGCGGGGGCCCTCCTAGCACAGATACGCAGTATTTT.

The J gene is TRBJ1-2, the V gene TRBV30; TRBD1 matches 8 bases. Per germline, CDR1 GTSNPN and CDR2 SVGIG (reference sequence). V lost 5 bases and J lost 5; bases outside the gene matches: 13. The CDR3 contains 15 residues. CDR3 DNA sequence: TGTGCCTGGGATACCCGACAGGGGATGGGGTATGGCTACACCTTC. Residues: CAWDTRQGMGYGYTF.